These 21 T cell receptor beta chains originate from one sample sequenced in a study of blood T cell repertoires in COVID-19. Clones were sequenced by immunoSEQ multiplex PCR, and TCRdb holds only the in-frame ones, with some missing. The sample lists 150,000 to 200,000 clones; around 81% were seen once. The specimen sequenced was peripheral blood. The receptors here all came from a man aged 70-80 years who had recovered from COVID-19.

This chain uses TRBV6-5 with TRBJ1-1; 8 nucleotides match TRBD1. The CDR3 consists of 14 residues. Germline V lookup: CDR1 MNHEY, CDR2 SVGAGI. With V trimmed by 6 bases and J by 9 bases, 12 bases remained unmatched. The CDR3 loop reads CASSIDRGGPQAFF. CDR3 nucleotides: TGTGCCAGCAGCATAGACAGGGGCGGGCCCCAAGCTTTCTTT.

This chain links TRBV9 with TRBJ1-6; 7 bases match TRBD1. Germline CDR1 reads SGDLS; CDR2 reads YYNGEE. CDR3 length: 16 residues. V was clipped by 3 bases and J by 7 bases; unmatched bases: 10. In nucleotides, the CDR3 is TGTGCCAGCAGCGAGAATCCGGGACAGAGAAATTCACCCCTCCACTTT. This encodes CASSENPGQRNSPLHF.

The gene calls are TRBV29-1 and TRBJ2-1; 12 nucleotides line up with TRBD2. The V gene end was trimmed by 5 bases and the J gene end by 4 bases; junction bases not matched to a gene: 18. Per germline, CDR1 SQVTM and CDR2 ANQGSEA. CDR3 length: 19 residues. As DNA, the CDR3 is TGCAGCGTTCAGGGGGATGGACTAGCGGGATCACGGAGATACAATGAGCAGTTCTTC. It encodes CSVQGDGLAGSRRYNEQFF.

The chain links TRBV7-2 to TRBJ2-1; tentatively, D is TRBD1 (5 bases). V dropped 5 bases and J dropped 4 bases, with 18 bases sitting between them. The germline V gene has CDR1 SGHTA and CDR2 FQGNSA. The CDR3 is made up of 16 amino acids. For the CDR3, the DNA is TGTGCCAGCAGCCCAATCAGGGAACCCCGATACAATGAGCAGTTCTTC. It codes for CASSPIREPRYNEQFF.

The V call is TRBV18, the J call TRBJ2-5, with 15 bases matching TRBD2. The trim removed 2 bases at V and 4 bases at J, leaving 8 bases unmatched. Germline CDR1 is KGHSH and CDR2 is LQKENI. This CDR3 comprises 18 residues. The CDR3 nucleotides are TGTGCCAGCTCACCAACGGGACTAGCGGGAGGCCGGGGAGAGACCCAGTACTTC. It yields the protein CASSPTGLAGGRGETQYF.

The CDR3 DNA reads TGCGCCAGCAGCCCCGTTGGGACTAGCGGGACCTTTACCTACGAGCAGTACTTC. Amino acid sequence: CASSPVGTSGTFTYEQYF. The chain employs TRBV5-1 and TRBJ2-7; 13 nucleotides match TRBD2. The CDR3 runs to 18 residues. Germline V lookup: CDR1 SGHRS, CDR2 YFSETQ. V was clipped by 4 bases and J by 2 bases; unmatched bases: 12.

V is TRBV28 and J is TRBJ2-4, with TRBD1 identical over 11 bases. Trimming took 2 bases from V and 3 from J; bases not matched to a gene: 9. The germline V gene encodes CDR1 MDHEN and CDR2 SYDVKM. The CDR3 length is 18 residues. For the CDR3, the DNA is TGTGCCAGCAGTTTACCCACGGGACAGGGGGAGGACAAAAACATTCAGTACTTC. Residues: CASSLPTGQGEDKNIQYF.

The chain has TRBV28 and TRBJ1-1; possibly TRBD1 for D (6 bases). Trimming took off 2 bases at V and 4 bases at J, with 17 bases between the two ends. This CDR3 comprises 16 residues. The V gene's germline CDR1 is MDHEN and CDR2 SYDVKM. CDR3 amino acids: CASSLPLLRGGTEAFF. The CDR3, as DNA: TGTGCCAGCAGTTTACCCCTACTTAGGGGGGGCACTGAAGCTTTCTTT.

This chain links TRBV7-8 with TRBJ2-7; TRBD1 matches at 7 bases. Trimming took 0 bases from V and 6 from J; bases not matched to a gene: 8. Looked up from germline, CDR1 is SGHVS and CDR2 is FQNEAQ. The CDR3 contains 15 residues. CDR3 sequence (DNA): TGTGCCAGCAGCTTAGCTAGGCAGGGGGTCGGCGAGCAGTACTTC. This gives the protein CASSLARQGVGEQYF.

The chain links TRBV9 to TRBJ2-1, with D hard to call. The length of the CDR3 is 11 residues. Germline V gives CDR1 SGDLS, CDR2 YYNGEE. Trimming pared 5 bases from V and 8 bases from J, leaving 8 bases between. The DNA for the CDR3 is TGTGCCAGCAGTCGGGTGGATGAGCAGTTCTTC. Amino acid sequence: CASSRVDEQFF.

This clone was seen only a few times. This chain joins TRBV18 and TRBJ1-1; TRBD1 aligns across 8 bases. There are 15 residues in the CDR3. V shed 5 bases and J 1 base; nucleotides not matched to a gene: 6. Germline V gene data show CDR1 as KGHSH and CDR2 as LQKENI. The CDR3 spells CASSGSGGQNTEAFF. CDR3 in DNA: TGTGCCAGCTCAGGCTCAGGGGGCCAGAACACTGAAGCTTTCTTT. The full variable domain, in which reference TRBV18 and TRBJ1-1 provide the parts outside the CDR3, is NAGVMQNPRHLVRRRGQEARLRCSPMKGHSHVYWYRQLPEEGLKFMVYLQKENIIDESGMPKERFSAEFPKEGPSILRIQQVVRGDSAAYFCASSGSGGQNTEAFFGQGTRLTVV.

This chain connects TRBV3-1 (or the pseudogene TRBV3-2) to TRBJ1-5, with D perhaps TRBD1 (5 bases). V gave up 3 bases and J gave up 2 bases, with 8 bases separating them. CDR1 is LGHDT, CDR2 YNNKEL, per germline (reference sequence). This CDR3 is 14 amino acids long. CDR3 amino acids: CASSQTDGNQPQHF. The CDR3 bases are TGTGCCAGCAGCCAGACAGATGGCAATCAGCCCCAGCATTTT.

This clone was seen just once. This chain uses TRBV18 with TRBJ1-3; 7 bases match TRBD1. CDR1 and CDR2 from the germline V gene are KGHSH and LQKENI. CDR3 length: 17 amino acids. The V segment lost 6 bases and the J segment 2 bases; nucleotides outside the gene matches: 13. The CDR3 protein is CASSLSTGIIPGNTIYF. CDR3 in DNA: TGTGCCAGCTCCCTATCGACAGGGATCATCCCTGGAAACACCATATATTTT. Using reference TRBV18 and TRBJ1-3 for the parts outside the CDR3, the full variable domain is NAGVMQNPRHLVRRRGQEARLRCSPMKGHSHVYWYRQLPEEGLKFMVYLQKENIIDESGMPKERFSAEFPKEGPSILRIQQVVRGDSAAYFCASSLSTGIIPGNTIYFGEGSWLTVV.

The chain's CDR3 is CASSPRDRGHYEQYF. The CDR3 coding sequence is TGTGCCAGCAGCCCCAGGGACAGGGGACACTACGAGCAGTACTTC. The genes are TRBV6-5 and TRBJ2-7; 10 bases align to TRBD1. J was trimmed by 3 bases and V by 6 bases; bases with no gene match: 8. The germline V gene encodes CDR1 MNHEY and CDR2 SVGAGI. This CDR3 comprises 15 residues.

The chain couples TRBV10-3 to TRBJ2-5, with TRBD1 matching over 12 bases. The germline V gene has CDR1 ENHRY and CDR2 SYGVKD. The length of the CDR3 is 15 residues. Unmatched junction bases numbered 5, after V lost 4 bases and J lost 5 bases. The CDR3: CAISGGTGGGETQYF. Here the CDR3 DNA reads TGTGCCATCAGTGGCGGGACAGGGGGCGGCGAGACCCAGTACTTC.

This clone has just one count. The rearrangement joins TRBV28 to TRBJ2-5; D possibly corresponds to TRBD2 (5 bases). The CDR3 contains 15 residues. V dropped 4 bases and J dropped 1 base, with 13 bases sitting between them. Germline CDR1 is MDHEN and CDR2 is SYDVKM. CDR3 region: CASSSGSIPQETQYF. In DNA, the CDR3 is TGTGCCAGCAGTTCGGGGAGTATCCCCCAAGAGACCCAGTACTTC.

The gene calls are TRBV19 and TRBJ2-7; 12 bases are shared with TRBD2. The CDR3 extends over 14 amino acids. The ends lost 5 bases at V and 4 bases at J; junction bases unmatched: 3. Germline V gene data show CDR1 as LNHDA and CDR2 as SQIVND (reference sequence). CDR3 sequence reads: CASSPGTSGYEQYF. In DNA, the CDR3 is TGTGCCAGTAGTCCAGGGACTAGCGGGTACGAGCAGTACTTC. The variable domain in full, with the rest retrieved from reference TRBV19 and TRBJ2-7, is DGGITQSPKYLFRKEGQNVTLSCEQNLNHDAMYWYRQDPGQGLRLIYYSQIVNDFQKGDIAEGYSVSREKKESFPLTVTSAQKNPTAFYLCASSPGTSGYEQYFGPGTRLTVT.

The chain employs TRBV5-1 and TRBJ2-7, with a weak D call TRBD1 (5 bases). The V and J ends lost 0 bases and 5 bases respectively, with 15 bases between them. CDR3 length: 15 residues. In germline, CDR1 is SGHRS, CDR2 YFSETQ. CDR3 sequence reads: CASSLGPGLVHEQYF. The CDR3 bases are TGCGCCAGCAGCTTGGGGCCAGGGCTGGTCCACGAGCAGTACTTC.

The chain links TRBV18 to TRBJ2-5, with a possible D match to TRBD2 (6 bases). This CDR3 has 15 residues. V dropped 1 base and J dropped 2 bases, with 11 bases sitting between them. Germline V gene data show CDR1 as KGHSH and CDR2 as LQKENI. CDR3 nucleotide sequence: TGTGCCAGCTCACCACGGCTAGCGCGGCAAGAGACCCAGTACTTC. Translation gives CASSPRLARQETQYF.

V is TRBV5-1 and J is TRBJ1-1; D call uncertain. The germline V and J ends were trimmed by 7 bases and 0 bases, with 16 bases remaining between them. Germline lookup yields CDR1 SGHRS and CDR2 YFSETQ. This CDR3 is built from 15 residues. The CDR3 nucleotides are TGCGCCAGCCAGATAGGGAGTCGAATGAACACTGAAGCTTTCTTT. Its translation: CASQIGSRMNTEAFF.

The chain joins TRBV25-1 to TRBJ2-1, with D possibly being TRBD1 (5 bases). Germline values: CDR1 MGHDK, CDR2 SYGVNS. The CDR3 is made up of 13 amino acids. Trimming took off 2 bases at V and 10 bases at J, with 12 bases between the two ends. DNA for the CDR3: TGTGCCAGCAGTGAAAGACAGCAAAAGGAGCAGTTCTTC. This encodes CASSERQQKEQFF.